A selection of T cell receptor beta chains follows, all from one sample in a study of blood T cell repertoires in COVID-19. TCRdb's copy holds only in-frame clones and misses some; the assay was immunoSEQ multiplex PCR. The data hold roughly 120,000 clones, with around 87% observed a single time. Input material: peripheral blood. These receptors were collected from a woman in her 70s with acute or convalescent COVID-19. Both conserved end residues are part of each CDR3. The order of the fields is V gene, J gene, D gene, CDR3 DNA, CDR3 protein. A D gene is named only where the DNA matches it firmly.

TRBV10-3	TRBJ1-1	TRBD1	TGTGCCACACAGGGGGGGACTGAAGCTTTCTTT	CATQGGTEAFF
TRBV28	TRBJ1-4	.	TGTGCCAGCAGTTTAGGCGGACAGATTGAAAAACTGTTTTTT	CASSLGGQIEKLFF
TRBV11-2	TRBJ1-2	.	TGTGCCAGCAGCCTAGTGGGCTTCCAAGGCTACACCTTC	CASSLVGFQGYTF
TRBV12-1	TRBJ1-5	.	TGTGCCACCGTCGGGGGGGTCGTCAGCAATCAGCCCCAGCATTTT	CATVGGVVSNQPQHF
TRBV4-1	TRBJ2-7	TRBD1	TGCGCCAGCAGTCAGGCCGGGACAGGGATCTACGAGCAGTACTTC	CASSQAGTGIYEQYF
TRBV12-1	TRBJ2-2	.	TGTGCCAGCAGCCGTGACAGGGTCACCGGGGAGCTGTTTTTT	CASSRDRVTGELFF
TRBV10-3	TRBJ2-7	.	TGTGCCATCAGTGCAGGTGACGGTAGCTACGAGCAGTACTTC	CAISAGDGSYEQYF
TRBV2	TRBJ2-4	TRBD1	TGTGCCAGCAACGGACAGGTAACAGCCAAAAACATTCAGTACTTC	CASNGQVTAKNIQYF
TRBV19	TRBJ1-4	.	TGTGCCAGTAGGGCAGGCCAGGCGATCGGTGAAAAACTGTTTTTT	CASRAGQAIGEKLFF
TRBV30	TRBJ1-4	.	TGTGCCTGGAGTTCCCGCGGGGCAGGGAATGAAAAACTGTTTTTT	CAWSSRGAGNEKLFF
TRBV6-5	TRBJ2-5	TRBD2	TGTGCCAGCAGAGAGGGACTAGCGGGGGTGGCCCAGTACTTC	CASREGLAGVAQYF
TRBV5-1	TRBJ2-7	TRBD1	TGCGCCAGCAGCTTGGGGGACAGCTCTTCCTACGAGCAGTACTTC	CASSLGDSSSYEQYF
TRBV9	TRBJ1-1	TRBD1	TGTGCCAGCAGCGTAACAGGGGGGTCTGAAGCTTTCTTT	CASSVTGGSEAFF
TRBV14	TRBJ2-3	TRBD2	TGTGCCAGCAGCCCCTCGTGGGGGGGGACAGATACGCAGTATTTT	CASSPSWGGTDTQYF
TRBV7-9	TRBJ2-1	TRBD2	TGTGCCAGCAGCAGCGGCGGGGGAGGTGACAATGAGCAGTTCTTC	CASSSGGGGDNEQFF
TRBV28	TRBJ1-5	TRBD1	TGTGCCAGCAGTAGCAACAGGGGGCTCGGCAATCAGCCCCAGCATTTT	CASSSNRGLGNQPQHF